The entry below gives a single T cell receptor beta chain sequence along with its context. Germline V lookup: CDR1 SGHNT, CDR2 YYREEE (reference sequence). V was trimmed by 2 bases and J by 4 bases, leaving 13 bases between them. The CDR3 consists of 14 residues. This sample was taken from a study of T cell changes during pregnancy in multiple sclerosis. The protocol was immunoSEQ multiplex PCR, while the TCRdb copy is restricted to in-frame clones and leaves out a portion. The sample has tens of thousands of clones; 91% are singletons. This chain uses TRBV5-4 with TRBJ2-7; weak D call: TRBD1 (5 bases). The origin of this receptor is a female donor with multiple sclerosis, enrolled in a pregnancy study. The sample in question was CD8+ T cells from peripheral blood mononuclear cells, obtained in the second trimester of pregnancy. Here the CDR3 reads CASSFSPGKYEQYF. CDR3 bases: TGTGCCAGCAGCTTCTCTCCAGGGAAATACGAGCAGTACTTC.